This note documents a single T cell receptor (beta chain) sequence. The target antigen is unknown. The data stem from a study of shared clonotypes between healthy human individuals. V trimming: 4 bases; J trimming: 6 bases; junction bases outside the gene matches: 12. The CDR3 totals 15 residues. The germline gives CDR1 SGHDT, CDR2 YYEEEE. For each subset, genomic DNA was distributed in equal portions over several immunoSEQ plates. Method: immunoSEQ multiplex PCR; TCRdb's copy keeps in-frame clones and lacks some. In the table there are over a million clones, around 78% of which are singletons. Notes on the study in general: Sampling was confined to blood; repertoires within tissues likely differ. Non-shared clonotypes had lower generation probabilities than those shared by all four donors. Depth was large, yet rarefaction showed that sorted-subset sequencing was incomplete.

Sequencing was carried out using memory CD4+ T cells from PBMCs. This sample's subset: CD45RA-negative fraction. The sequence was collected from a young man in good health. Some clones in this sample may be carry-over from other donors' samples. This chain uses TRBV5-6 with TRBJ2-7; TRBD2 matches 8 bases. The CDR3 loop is CASSPTGRGRGEQYF. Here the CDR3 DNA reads TGTGCCAGCAGCCCCACCGGGAGGGGAAGAGGCGAGCAGTACTTC.